These 28 T cell receptor beta chains share one sample of origin, sequenced in a study of blood T cell repertoires in COVID-19. Sequencing used immunoSEQ multiplex PCR; TCRdb keeps in-frame clones, though not all of them. The data show 150,000 or so clones, 75% to 90% seen once. The sample comprised peripheral blood. The receptors shown here come from a human donor in a cohort sampled during active COVID-19.

This rearrangement joins TRBV7-8 to TRBJ2-1; 9 positions match TRBD2. CDR3 length equals 16 residues. Germline V CDR1 and CDR2: SGHVS, FQNEAQ. V gave up 1 base and J gave up 3 bases; unmatched junction bases: 4. CDR3 nucleotide sequence: TGTGCCAGCAGCTTAGGTACAGCGGGAGGCTACAATGAGCAGTTCTTC. Translating gives CASSLGTAGGYNEQFF.

The chain is built from TRBV21-1 and TRBJ2-7; TRBD1, the table's D call, was not compared with the DNA. TRBV21-1 represents a pseudogene. This CDR3 contains 14 residues. Here the CDR3 reads CASSPWDSAYEQYV. CDR3 DNA sequence: TGTGCCAGCAGCCCTTGGGACAGTGCCTACGAGCAGTACGTC.

This clone has only a few counts. The V and J genes are TRBV19 and TRBJ2-3; D gene uncertain. Germline CDR1 LNHDA, CDR2 SQIVND (reference sequence). The CDR3 extends over 13 amino acids. Trimming pared 3 bases from V and 4 bases from J, leaving 8 bases between. The CDR3 spells CASSMLAADTQYF. Here the CDR3 DNA reads TGTGCCAGTAGTATGTTGGCGGCAGATACGCAGTATTTT.

In DNA form, the CDR3 reads TGTGCCAGCAGCTTCGGGAGGGGGGCGAACACCGGGGAGCTGTTTTTT. Translated: CASSFGRGANTGELFF. The J gene is TRBJ2-2, the V gene TRBV7-8; 8 nucleotides align to TRBD2. The CDR3 length is 16 residues. CDR1 and CDR2 from the germline V gene are SGHVS and FQNEAQ. V was clipped by 3 bases and J by 0 bases; unmatched bases: 3.

CDR3 loop: CASSLVQTSVGGELFF. The DNA of the CDR3 is TGTGCCAGCAGCTTAGTTCAGACTAGCGTCGGCGGGGAGCTGTTTTTT. The V and J genes are TRBV7-2 and TRBJ2-2; 8 bases agree with TRBD2. Germline V gene data show CDR1 as SGHTA and CDR2 as FQGNSA. This CDR3 comprises 16 residues. V lost 1 base to trimming and J lost 7 bases; unmatched junction nucleotides: 8.

The rearrangement joins TRBV30 to TRBJ1-1; D gene uncertain. Germline CDR1 reads GTSNPN; CDR2 reads SVGIG (reference sequence). Trimming cost V 0 bases and J 1 base, with 15 bases left between them. CDR3 length: 16 residues. The CDR3 loop reads CAWSVLTTSRNTEAFF. Written as DNA, the CDR3 is TGTGCCTGGAGTGTACTAACCACCTCGAGGAACACTGAAGCTTTCTTT.

The rearrangement uses TRBV5-1 and TRBJ2-1, with TRBD2 matching over 7 bases. The CDR3 has 16 amino acids. The V and J ends lost 5 bases and 7 bases, in that order; junction bases with no gene match: 15. Germline CDR1 is SGHRS and CDR2 is YFSETQ. CDR3 sequence (DNA): TGCGCCAGCAGATGGCGCCCCCTAGCCGGGGGGAATGAGCAGTTCTTC. The encoded protein is CASRWRPLAGGNEQFF.

This chain links TRBV4-3 with TRBJ2-3, with 12 bases that match TRBD2. The V gene end was trimmed by 1 base and the J gene end by 5 bases; junction bases not matched to a gene: 4. The CDR3 sequence is 16 residues long. Germline CDR1 LGHNA, CDR2 YSLEER. The CDR3, as DNA: TGCGCCAGCAGCCAAGGGCTAGCGGGGGGGATAGATACGCAGTATTTT. Translating gives CASSQGLAGGIDTQYF.

The rearrangement uses TRBV9 and TRBJ1-3; D is perhaps TRBD1 (6 bases). CDR1 is SGDLS and CDR2 is YYNGEE in the germline V gene. The CDR3 length is 16 residues. V was pared by 4 bases and J by 0 bases, with 14 bases between. Written as DNA, the CDR3 is TGTGCCAGCAGCCCATTCCAGGGGAACTCTGGAAACACCATATATTTT. Residues: CASSPFQGNSGNTIYF.

The chain uses TRBV14 and TRBJ1-2, with TRBD1 as a possible D gene (5 bases). CDR3 length equals 13 residues. The germline CDR1 and CDR2 sequences are SGHDN and FVKESK. V lost 1 base, J lost 7 bases, and 10 bases lay in between. CDR3 residues: CASSQGRVVGYTF. CDR3 DNA sequence: TGTGCCAGCAGCCAAGGCAGGGTAGTTGGCTACACCTTC. Combining the CDR3 with reference TRBV14 and TRBJ1-2 gives the whole variable domain EAGVTQFPSHSVIEKGQTVTLRCDPISGHDNLYWYRRVMGKEIKFLLHFVKESKQDESGMPNNRFLAERTGGTYSTLKVQPAELEDSGVYFCASSQGRVVGYTFGSGTRLTVV.

The gene calls are TRBV25-1 and TRBJ1-1; D is ambiguous. CDR3 length: 14 residues. Trimming took 2 bases from V and 1 from J, leaving 8 bases between them. Germline V gene data show CDR1 as MGHDK and CDR2 as SYGVNS. This CDR3 reads CASSEPSKNTEAFF. DNA of the CDR3: TGTGCCAGCAGTGAACCATCAAAGAACACTGAAGCTTTCTTT.

The rearrangement joins TRBV15 to TRBJ1-6, with 10 nucleotides matching TRBD1. V was pared by 0 bases and J by 9 bases, with 5 bases of the junction left unmatched. The germline V gene encodes CDR1 LNHNV and CDR2 YYDKDF (reference sequence). The CDR3 is 16 residues long. This chain's CDR3 is CATSRDLDRGASPLHF. The DNA for the CDR3 is TGTGCCACCAGCAGAGACTTGGACAGGGGGGCTTCACCCCTCCACTTT. Complete variable domain (other parts from reference TRBV15 and TRBJ1-6): DAMVIQNPRYQVTQFGKPVTLSCSQTLNHNVMYWYQQKSSQAPKLLFHYYDKDFNNEADTPDNFQSRRPNTSFCFLDIRSPGLGDTAMYLCATSRDLDRGASPLHFGNGTRLTVT.

The V gene is TRBV4-2, the J gene TRBJ2-5; D remains ambiguous. Germline V gene lookup returns CDR1 LGHNA and CDR2 YNFKEQ. The CDR3 sequence is 13 residues long. Deletions cut 4 bases from V and 2 bases from J, with 8 bases between. The CDR3 sequence: CASSRDFQETQYF. Here the CDR3 DNA reads TGTGCCAGCAGCCGCGACTTTCAAGAGACCCAGTACTTC.

The count of this clone is one. This rearrangement joins TRBV7-2 to TRBJ1-4; 9 bases agree with TRBD1. J lost 0 bases, V lost 5 bases, and 1 base had no gene match. Looked up from germline, CDR1 is SGHTA and CDR2 is FQGNSA. The CDR3 consists of 15 residues. CDR3 bases: TGTGCCAGCAGCCGGGACAGGGCAACTAATGAAAAACTGTTTTTT. It specifies CASSRDRATNEKLFF.

V and J are TRBV5-1 and TRBJ2-7, with 7 bases lining up with TRBD1. Trimming took 4 bases from V and 2 from J; bases not matched to a gene: 3. The CDR3 has 13 amino acids. The germline V gene encodes CDR1 SGHRS and CDR2 YFSETQ. The CDR3 sequence: CASSQGTAYEQYF. DNA for the CDR3: TGCGCCAGCAGCCAAGGGACAGCCTACGAGCAGTACTTC.

V gene TRBV15 combines with J gene TRBJ2-3; D may be TRBD2 (7 bases). V lost 5 bases to trimming and J lost 2 bases, with 17 bases between them. The V gene's germline CDR1 is LNHNV and CDR2 YYDKDF (reference sequence). The CDR3 extends over 16 amino acids. CDR3 in DNA: TGTGCCACCAGCCTAAGGCGGGGGCCACCCACAGATACGCAGTATTTT. Translated, it gives CATSLRRGPPTDTQYF.

This chain connects TRBV4-3 to TRBJ2-2; D not certain. The CDR3 length is 15 residues. Trimming cost V 8 bases and J 8 bases, with 21 bases left between them. Germline lookup yields CDR1 LGHNA and CDR2 YSLEER. CDR3 protein: CASGYVPTGVGELFF. DNA of the CDR3: TGCGCCAGCGGGTACGTCCCGACCGGAGTTGGGGAGCTGTTTTTT.

The chain carries TRBV4-2 and TRBJ2-3; TRBD2 matches 7 bases. V lost 3 bases and J lost 4; bases outside the gene matches: 13. Germline V gene lookup returns CDR1 LGHNA and CDR2 YNFKEQ. The CDR3 runs to 17 residues. CDR3 sequence (DNA): TGTGCCAGCAGCCAGGGTCGGCTAGCGGAGCCCTCAGATACGCAGTATTTT. This codes for CASSQGRLAEPSDTQYF.

This clone appeared once. The chain has TRBV6-1 and TRBJ2-5; 16 bases align to TRBD2. With V trimmed by 3 bases and J by 1 base, 5 bases remained unmatched. Germline CDR1 reads MNHNS; CDR2 reads SASEGT. The CDR3 covers 18 residues. CDR3 in DNA: TGTGCCAGCAGTGAGGGACTAGCGGGAGGGCCCGTCCAAGAGACCCAGTACTTC. It specifies CASSEGLAGGPVQETQYF.

The chain uses TRBV6-5 and TRBJ1-5; D might be TRBD1 (6 bases). CDR1 and CDR2 (germline): MNHEY, SVGAGI. V was pared by 4 bases and J by 1 base, with 8 bases between. CDR3 length equals 14 residues. The CDR3 region has the DNA TGTGCCAGCAGTTTAGGGACAAGCAATCAGCCCCAGCATTTT. This encodes CASSLGTSNQPQHF.

This clone was detected only once. J is TRBJ1-5 and V is TRBV7-2; a possible D gene is TRBD1 (5 bases). The CDR3 runs 15 residues. Looked up from germline, CDR1 is SGHTA and CDR2 is FQGNSA. V was shortened by 5 bases and J by 2 bases, with 13 bases between the two germline ends. CDR3 residues: CASSLRGSGNQPQHF. The CDR3 DNA is TGTGCCAGCAGCCTAAGGGGTTCCGGCAATCAGCCCCAGCATTTT.

The chain recombines TRBV7-2 with TRBJ1-1; 8 positions agree with TRBD1. The junction had 6 bases not matched to a gene; V was cut back by 5 bases and J by 4 bases. The CDR3 extends over 14 amino acids. Germline V gene data show CDR1 as SGHTA and CDR2 as FQGNSA. Here the CDR3 reads CASSANTGGTEAFF. CDR3 in DNA: TGTGCCAGCAGCGCTAATACAGGGGGCACTGAAGCTTTCTTT.

This clone occurred a few times. This sequence joins TRBV6-2 or TRBV6-3 and TRBJ1-1; 7 positions agree with TRBD1. This CDR3 spans 16 amino acids. Germline CDR1 MNHEY, CDR2 SVGEGT. J was trimmed by 0 bases and V by 2 bases; bases with no gene match: 6. CDR3 residues: CASSYQYGQVNTEAFF. The CDR3 DNA reads TGTGCCAGCAGTTACCAATATGGACAGGTGAACACTGAAGCTTTCTTT.

The rearrangement uses TRBV3-1 (or the pseudogene TRBV3-2) and TRBJ1-1; D remains unclear. CDR3 length: 14 residues. Germline loops: CDR1 LGHDT, CDR2 YNNKEL (reference sequence). Trimming removed 0 bases from V and 8 bases from J, with 13 bases in between. The CDR3 sequence: CASSQDLTGGEAFF. The CDR3 bases are TGTGCCAGCAGCCAAGACTTGACTGGAGGCGAAGCTTTCTTT.

The rearrangement uses TRBV5-4 and TRBJ1-1; D gene ambiguous. The germline CDR1 and CDR2 sequences are SGHNT and YYREEE (reference sequence). V lost 4 bases, J lost 1 base, and 8 bases lay in between. This CDR3 has 13 residues. The CDR3 here is CASSTARNTEAFF. As DNA, the CDR3 is TGTGCCAGCAGCACCGCCAGGAACACTGAAGCTTTCTTT.

The J gene is TRBJ2-1, the V gene TRBV4-2; TRBD2 aligns across 9 bases. Trimming took 1 base from V and 7 from J; bases not matched to a gene: 5. Germline V CDR1 and CDR2: LGHNA, YNFKEQ. The CDR3 has 15 amino acids. As DNA, the CDR3 is TGTGCCAGCAGCCAAGCTGGCGGGGGGGCTAATGAGCAGTTCTTC. Translated, it gives CASSQAGGGANEQFF.

This chain links TRBV6-5 with TRBJ1-1; D is ambiguous. This CDR3 region has 13 residues. Germline loops: CDR1 MNHEY, CDR2 SVGAGI. The V gene lost 7 bases and the J gene lost 1 base, with 10 bases spanning the gap. The CDR3 DNA reads TGTGCCAGCACACTTGCAGGGAACACTGAAGCTTTCTTT. Protein: CASTLAGNTEAFF.

The rearrangement links TRBV11-3 to TRBJ2-5; perhaps TRBD1 as D (7 bases). This CDR3 contains 15 residues. The germline CDR1 and CDR2 sequences are SGHNT and YENEEA. V was shortened by 5 bases and J by 0 bases, with 13 bases between the two germline ends. The CDR3, as DNA: TGTGCCAGCAGCCCAGGGGGGACAGACCAAGAGACCCAGTACTTC. It codes for CASSPGGTDQETQYF.